The clone carrying this T cell receptor (beta chain) was recorded many times. This entry is derived from a study of CD8 T cells in ankylosing spondylitis. Germline CDR1 is MGHRA and CDR2 is YSYEKL. The CDR3 length is 15 residues. Deletions cut 0 bases from V and 5 bases from J, with 13 bases between. TCRdb reprocessed the 5' RACE reads via MiXCR and lists one record per CDR3 protein. The table includes roughly 150,000 distinct CDR3 sequences, roughly 6.6% detected once. This sequence originates from a female donor with ankylosing spondylitis or in good health (not recorded which). The sample taken for sequencing was blood, either unsorted or a sorted T cell fraction (not recorded which). This sequence joins TRBV4-1 and TRBJ1-1; D is unclear. The CDR3 sequence: CASSQEAGGPTEAFF. CDR3 bases: TGCGCCAGCAGCCAAGAGGCGGGAGGGCCGACTGAAGCTTTCTTT.